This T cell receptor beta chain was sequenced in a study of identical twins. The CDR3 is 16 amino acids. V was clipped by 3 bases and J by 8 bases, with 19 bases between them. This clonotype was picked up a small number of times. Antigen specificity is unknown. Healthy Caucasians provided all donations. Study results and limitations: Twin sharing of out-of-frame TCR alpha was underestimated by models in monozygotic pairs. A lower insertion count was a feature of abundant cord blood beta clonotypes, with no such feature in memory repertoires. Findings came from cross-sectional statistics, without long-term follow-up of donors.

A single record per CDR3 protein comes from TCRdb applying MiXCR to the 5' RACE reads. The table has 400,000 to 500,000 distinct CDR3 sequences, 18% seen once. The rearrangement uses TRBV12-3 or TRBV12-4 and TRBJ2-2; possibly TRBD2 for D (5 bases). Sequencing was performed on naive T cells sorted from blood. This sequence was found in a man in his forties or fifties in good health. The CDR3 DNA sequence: TGTGCCAGCAGTTTGGGTGGACTTCAAATTGCGGGGGAGCTGTTTTTT. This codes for CASSLGGLQIAGELFF.